This T cell receptor beta chain appears in the sequencing data of a study of TIL therapy for anti-PD-1-resistant metastatic lung cancer. Study-wide context: Tumors were harvested before any PD-1/PD-L1 blockade. Median tumor PD-L1 proportion score was roughly 5.4%. Several tumors were EGFR-mutant and two were ALK-rearranged. Median tumor mutation burden was 1.5 mutations per megabase.

Germline V gene data show CDR1 as MNHEY and CDR2 as SMNVEV (reference sequence). V lost 2 bases to trimming and J lost 3 bases, with 14 bases between them. The CDR3 is 15 amino acids. The time point: pre-treatment sample, taken before nivolumab and TIL therapy. This was the immunoSEQ v3 assay. Sequencing was performed with immunoSEQ multiplex PCR; in TCRdb, only in-frame clones are kept and a portion is missing. Of roughly 54,000 clones listed, 80% to 90% are singletons. The sequence was obtained from a person aged 25-80 years with non-small cell lung cancer. The material sequenced was blood, taken at baseline. The chain combines TRBV27 with TRBJ2-7; D is perhaps TRBD1 (5 bases). The CDR3 sequence: CASSLTGASIYEQYF. The CDR3 nucleotides read TGTGCCAGCAGTTTAACTGGGGCCAGTATCTACGAGCAGTACTTC.